This T cell receptor beta chain stems from a study of T cell responses to AZD1222 COVID-19 vaccine. Study-wide context: Second-dose recipients at about 4 or about 12 weeks were treated as one pooled group.

Concerning this clone: The antigen remains unidentified.

Whole-study results and caveats: Spike-wide coverage was observed for vaccine-associated CD4 TCRs, with dominant responses at 160-218 and 743-854. Most donors were white British and more were female, and clonal diversity was possibly underestimated. Targeting of unmutated variant regions was reportedly seen in nearly half of spike-specific TCRs.

Clones were sequenced by immunoSEQ multiplex PCR, and TCRdb holds only the in-frame ones, with some missing. The top ten hold around a tenth of the sample, which has more than 90,000 clones, roughly 80% seen once. The clonotype was recovered from an adult in good health. Here the sequenced sample was peripheral blood, taken on day 0 of AZD1222 vaccination.

The CDR3 reads CASSQVRGGGGELFF. As DNA, the CDR3 is TGCGCCAGCAGCCAGGTCCGTGGAGGTGGCGGGGAGCTGTTTTTT. J is TRBJ2-2 and V is TRBV4-1; TRBD2 might be the D (5 bases). Germline CDR1 MGHRA, CDR2 YSYEKL. The CDR3 sequence is 15 residues long. V lost 3 bases and J lost 7, with 15 bases in between.